The 5 T cell receptor beta chains reported below all come from one sample, sequenced in a study of blood T cell repertoires in COVID-19. Generated by immunoSEQ multiplex PCR, the TCRdb table keeps only in-frame clones and is missing some. Of more than 400,000 clones detected, approximately 85% appear once; the ten largest clones hold about 3%. The sample consisted of peripheral blood. The receptors stem from a human donor in a cohort sampled during active COVID-19.

The V call is TRBV7-3, the J call TRBJ2-2, with TRBD2 matching over 12 bases. The V segment lost 5 bases and the J segment 9 bases; nucleotides outside the gene matches: 16. Germline loops: CDR1 SGHTA, CDR2 FQGTGA. The length of the CDR3 is 18 residues. The CDR3 DNA reads as TGTGCCAGCAGCCTAAATCCCCCGACTAGCGGGAGACTACGGGAGCTGTTTTTT. This encodes CASSLNPPTSGRLRELFF. The entire variable domain, with the rest obtained from reference TRBV7-3 and TRBJ2-2, is as follows: GAGVSQTPSNKVTEKGKYVELRCDPISGHTALYWYRQSLGQGPEFLIYFQGTGAADDSGLPNDRFFAVRPEGSVSTLKIQRTERGDSAVYLCASSLNPPTSGRLRELFFGEGSRLTVL.

This sequence joins TRBV6-6 and TRBJ2-1, with D possibly TRBD1 on 5 matching bases. Germline values: CDR1 MNHNY, CDR2 SVGAGI (reference sequence). The CDR3 totals 15 residues. V shed 5 bases and J shed 2 bases, with 13 bases lying between them. The CDR3 sequence is CASSKQVLPYNEQFF. The CDR3 DNA sequence: TGTGCCAGCAGTAAACAGGTTCTCCCCTACAATGAGCAGTTCTTC.

The chain uses TRBV2 and TRBJ1-1, with D perhaps TRBD1 (6 bases). Deletions cut 7 bases from V and 1 base from J, with 16 bases between. CDR1 is SNHLY, CDR2 FYNNEI, per germline. The length of the CDR3 is 15 residues. CDR3 region: CASTGWRTENTEAFF. The CDR3, as DNA: TGTGCCAGCACCGGGTGGCGGACAGAGAACACTGAAGCTTTCTTT.

This chain joins TRBV5-4 and TRBJ2-3; 8 bases match TRBD2. The CDR3 loop spans 16 amino acids. CDR1 and CDR2 from the germline V gene are SGHNT and YYREEE (reference sequence). With 4 bases clipped from V and 0 bases from J, the junction kept 7 bases outside the gene matches. The CDR3 sequence: CASSPRLAGSTDTQYF. As DNA, the CDR3 is TGTGCCAGCAGCCCACGCTTAGCGGGGAGCACAGATACGCAGTATTTT.

This chain links TRBV5-1 with TRBJ2-2, with 10 nucleotides matching TRBD2. The CDR3 has 15 residues. CDR1 is SGHRS and CDR2 is YFSETQ in the germline V gene. V shed 0 bases, J shed 4 bases, and the junction held 0 bases outside the gene matches. The CDR3 sequence is CASSLGTSGTGELFF. The CDR3 region has the DNA TGCGCCAGCAGCTTGGGGACTAGCGGCACCGGGGAGCTGTTTTTT. The full variable domain, its missing parts supplied by reference TRBV5-1 and TRBJ2-2, is KAGVTQTPRYLIKTRGQQVTLSCSPISGHRSVSWYQQTPGQGLQFLFEYFSETQRNKGNFPGRFSGRQFSNSRSEMNVSTLELGDSALYLCASSLGTSGTGELFFGEGSRLTVL.